Reported below is one T cell receptor (beta chain). The tumor samples were collected prior to definitive surgery or chemotherapy. The CDR3 runs 20 residues. Unmatched junction bases numbered 21, after V lost 1 base and J lost 8 bases. The germline V gene encodes CDR1 LGHNA and CDR2 YSLEER. TCRdb's table, derived via immunoSEQ multiplex PCR, lists solely in-frame clones and lacks some. Of around 37,000 clones listed, 79% are singletons. The sample is drawn from a study of high-grade serous ovarian cancer treatment subgroups. On the study more broadly: Each sample yielded on average around 7,500 unique TCR beta rearrangements from more than 13,000 reads.

The sequence derives from a human donor with high-grade serous ovarian cancer. V gene TRBV4-3 combines with J gene TRBJ2-1; 9 bases fit TRBD2. Sequencing used tumor tissue. This CDR3 is CASSQGDSGSSISPRDEQFF. Written as DNA, the CDR3 is TGCGCCAGCAGCCAAGGAGATAGCGGGAGTTCGATTTCCCCTCGGGATGAGCAGTTCTTC.